The 21 T cell receptor beta chains below all came from one sample that was sequenced in a study of neurological immune-mediated disorders. TCRdb fed the 5' RACE reads into MiXCR, producing one record per CDR3 protein. Among 87,000 or so distinct CDR3 sequences listed, 3.5% were seen once. Sequencing was performed on PBMCs. These TCRs come from a young woman with multiple sclerosis.

There are many counts of this clonotype. V and J are TRBV7-9 and TRBJ2-1, with 7 bases matching TRBD2. V trimming: 0 bases; J trimming: 3 bases; junction bases outside the gene matches: 8. From germline, CDR1 is SEHNR and CDR2 FQNEAQ (reference sequence). The CDR3 contains 17 residues. CDR3 protein: CASSLAAASGVYNEQFF. In nucleotides, the CDR3 is TGTGCCAGCAGCTTAGCGGCGGCTAGCGGAGTCTACAATGAGCAGTTCTTC.

This clonotype showed up many times. This chain connects TRBV20-1 to TRBJ2-7, with D possibly being TRBD1 or TRBD2 (5 bases each). This CDR3 spans 11 amino acids. Germline CDR1 and CDR2: DFQATT and SNEGSKA (reference sequence). The germline V and J ends were trimmed by 5 bases and 7 bases, with 12 bases remaining between them. The CDR3 loop is CSAPGPKEQYF. Written as DNA, the CDR3 is TGCAGTGCTCCGGGACCCAAGGAGCAGTACTTC.

In this sample, this clonotype turned up many times. The CDR3, as DNA: TGTGCCAGCACCATCCACGGGAGGCCCGAGACCCAGTACTTC. The encoded protein is CASTIHGRPETQYF. The chain uses TRBV12-3 or TRBV12-4 and TRBJ2-5; 7 bases fit TRBD2. This CDR3 has 14 residues. Germline trimming cut 7 bases from V and 5 bases from J; bases unmatched to any gene: 10.

This clonotype showed up many times. The chain combines TRBV20-1 with TRBJ1-2, with no clear D. Germline loops: CDR1 DFQATT, CDR2 SNEGSKA (reference sequence). V was shortened by 6 bases and J by 4 bases, with 18 bases between the two germline ends. The CDR3 sequence is 14 residues long. CDR3 sequence (DNA): TGCAGTGCCCCGTTGCTGTCAAGGCTCTATGGCTACACCTTC. Translation: CSAPLLSRLYGYTF.

In its sample, this clonotype was seen many times. This sequence joins TRBV5-1 and TRBJ2-7; 12 nucleotides match TRBD1. V lost 7 bases and J lost 3; bases outside the gene matches: 2. The CDR3 is 13 residues long. CDR1 is SGHRS, CDR2 YFSETQ, per germline. The DNA for the CDR3 is TGCGCCAGCGGGACAGGGGGCAGCTACGAGCAGTACTTC. Amino acid sequence: CASGTGGSYEQYF.

This clonotype occurred many times. The chain carries TRBV10-3 and TRBJ1-1; unclear D gene. V was clipped by 0 bases and J by 5 bases, with 7 bases between them. The CDR3 runs 13 residues. CDR1 is ENHRY, CDR2 SYGVKD, per germline. The CDR3 reads CAISESWVTEAFF. CDR3 nucleotides: TGTGCCATCAGTGAGTCGTGGGTTACTGAAGCTTTCTTT.

Points on this clonotype: A much larger clone lies one base from this, so it may be a read error. The chain is built from TRBV20-1 and TRBJ2-7; TRBD2 is a possible D gene (5 bases). Germline values: CDR1 DFQATT, CDR2 SNEGSKA (reference sequence). CDR3 length equals 16 residues. The CDR3, as DNA: TGCAGTGCTAGAAACCCTGGGTGGCAGCGGTTGTACGAGCAGAACTTC. As protein: CSARNPGWQRLYEQNF.

In this sample, this clonotype turned up many times. The DNA for the CDR3 is TGCAGTGTCACAGGACTAGCTATTTCTTACGAGCAGTACTTC. Translation gives CSVTGLAISYEQYF. The chain employs TRBV20-1 and TRBJ2-7; 8 bases are shared with TRBD2. This CDR3 region has 14 residues. Germline CDR1 DFQATT, CDR2 SNEGSKA (reference sequence). Trimming at V came to 7 bases and at J to 4 bases, leaving 12 bases not matched to a gene.

This clonotype was seen ten or more times. The chain joins TRBV29-1 to TRBJ1-5, with D perhaps matching TRBD1 (5 bases). V dropped 6 bases and J dropped 6 bases, with 12 bases sitting between them. The V gene's germline CDR1 is SQVTM and CDR2 ANQGSEA. This CDR3 comprises 12 residues. The chain's CDR3 is CSVGGGVQPQHF. The CDR3 DNA sequence: TGCAGCGTGGGGGGAGGGGTTCAGCCCCAGCATTTT.

This clonotype was detected many times. The chain recombines TRBV5-1 with TRBJ1-1, with TRBD1 identical over 7 bases. CDR1 is SGHRS and CDR2 is YFSETQ in the germline V gene. This CDR3 region has 15 residues. V shed 3 bases, J shed 10 bases, and the junction held 15 bases outside the gene matches. The DNA of the CDR3 is TGCGCCAGCAGCTCCTCCCAGGGGGGCGGTTTGGGAGCTTTCTTT. This translates into CASSSSQGGGLGAFF.

This clonotype was found many times. This rearrangement joins TRBV5-1 to TRBJ2-7, with 10 bases lining up with TRBD1. With 4 bases clipped from V and 3 bases from J, the junction kept 4 bases outside the gene matches. The V gene's germline CDR1 is SGHRS and CDR2 YFSETQ. This CDR3 region has 14 residues. CDR3 bases: TGCGCCAGCAGCGGGGGACAGGGGCACTACGAGCAGTACTTC. Amino acid sequence: CASSGGQGHYEQYF.

The sample holds many counts of this clonotype. V usage is TRBV10-3 and J usage is TRBJ2-1; no firm D call. Germline values: CDR1 ENHRY, CDR2 SYGVKD. The CDR3 loop spans 13 amino acids. Trimming removed 0 bases from V and 9 bases from J, with 9 bases in between. Here the CDR3 DNA reads TGTGCCATCAGTGAGTCCCCTGTGGGTGAGCAGTTCTTC. The encoded protein is CAISESPVGEQFF.

This clonotype was seen many times. The J gene is TRBJ1-6, the V gene TRBV6-5, with 7 bases aligning to TRBD1. Germline loops: CDR1 MNHEY, CDR2 SVGAGI. The CDR3 has 16 amino acids. V trimming: 4 bases; J trimming: 7 bases; junction bases outside the gene matches: 10. The CDR3 reads CASSSRTGSLNSPLHF. The CDR3 nucleotides are TGTGCCAGCAGTTCGCGGACAGGCTCCCTGAATTCACCCCTCCACTTT.

V gene TRBV20-1 combines with J gene TRBJ2-4, with TRBD2 matching 7 bases. The germline V gene has CDR1 DFQATT and CDR2 SNEGSKA (reference sequence). The CDR3 is made up of 13 amino acids. V dropped 6 bases and J dropped 6; count of bases not matched to a gene: 8. The CDR3 sequence is CSADWEGLNIQYF. DNA for the CDR3: TGCAGTGCGGATTGGGAGGGGTTAAACATTCAGTACTTC.

This clonotype appeared many times. This rearrangement joins TRBV7-9 to TRBJ2-7, with D possibly being TRBD2 (6 bases). Between the trimmed V and J ends, which lost 4 bases and 7 bases, there was a span of 17 bases. The CDR3 contains 14 residues. Per germline, CDR1 SEHNR and CDR2 FQNEAQ (reference sequence). The CDR3 is CASSSTAGIGEQYF. CDR3 bases: TGTGCCAGCAGCTCTACCGCGGGGATCGGTGAGCAGTACTTC. Together with reference TRBV7-9 and TRBJ2-7, the CDR3 gives the full variable domain: DTGVSQNPRHKITKRGQNVTFRCDPISEHNRLYWYRQTLGQGPEFLTYFQNEAQLEKSRLLSDRFSAERPKGSFSTLEIQRTEQGDSAMYLCASSSTAGIGEQYFGPGTRLTVT.

The chain couples TRBV7-6 to TRBJ1-5; no definite D call. Looked up from germline, CDR1 is SGHVS and CDR2 is FNYEAQ. The CDR3 runs 13 residues. V lost 5 bases to trimming and J lost 2 bases, with 7 bases between them. CDR3 amino acids: CASSETGNQPQHF. CDR3 DNA sequence: TGTGCCAGCAGCGAAACGGGCAATCAGCCCCAGCATTTT.

This clonotype was picked up many times. The genes are TRBV7-9 and TRBJ1-2, with D perhaps TRBD1 (5 bases). The CDR3 spans 17 residues. Per the germline V gene, CDR1 is SEHNR and CDR2 is FQNEAQ (reference sequence). The V end was cut by 6 bases, the J end by 3 bases, with 23 bases between. The CDR3 region is CASSTPGQGRQYYGYTF. For the CDR3, the DNA is TGTGCCAGCAGTACCCCGGGCCAGGGTAGGCAATACTATGGCTACACCTTC.

This clonotype was counted many times. The chain joins TRBV11-2 to TRBJ1-1; unclear D gene. CDR3 size: 12 residues. Trimming cost V 0 bases and J 3 bases, with 2 bases left between them. Germline CDR1 reads SGHAT; CDR2 reads FQNNGV. The CDR3 DNA is TGTGCCAGCAGCTTAGATCACACTGAAGCTTTCTTT. Protein product: CASSLDHTEAFF.

The table lists this clonotype with a few counts. The chain links TRBV20-1 to TRBJ1-1, with no clear D. The germline V gene has CDR1 DFQATT and CDR2 SNEGSKA (reference sequence). There are 14 residues in the CDR3. Trimming shortened V by 3 bases and J by 0 bases, and 11 bases separated the two germline ends. The chain's CDR3 is CSASLGKMNTEAFF. For the CDR3, the DNA is TGCAGTGCTAGTCTGGGAAAGATGAACACTGAAGCTTTCTTT.

By proportion, this clonotype is medium-sized. The chain has TRBV20-1 and TRBJ2-7, with D perhaps TRBD2 (5 bases). V shed 6 bases and J shed 3 bases, with 15 bases lying between them. CDR3 length: 13 amino acids. Looked up from germline, CDR1 is DFQATT and CDR2 is SNEGSKA (reference sequence). The CDR3 loop reads CSARSRADYEQYF. The CDR3 nucleotides read TGCAGTGCCCGCTCGAGGGCCGACTACGAGCAGTACTTC.

The V gene is TRBV7-2, the J gene TRBJ2-5; no reliable D call. Trimming pared 1 base from V and 10 bases from J, leaving 10 bases between. This CDR3 contains 12 residues. Germline CDR1 and CDR2: SGHTA and FQGNSA. In DNA, the CDR3 is TGTGCCAGCAGCTTAGAACCTAGGCGCCAGTACTTC. This translates into CASSLEPRRQYF.